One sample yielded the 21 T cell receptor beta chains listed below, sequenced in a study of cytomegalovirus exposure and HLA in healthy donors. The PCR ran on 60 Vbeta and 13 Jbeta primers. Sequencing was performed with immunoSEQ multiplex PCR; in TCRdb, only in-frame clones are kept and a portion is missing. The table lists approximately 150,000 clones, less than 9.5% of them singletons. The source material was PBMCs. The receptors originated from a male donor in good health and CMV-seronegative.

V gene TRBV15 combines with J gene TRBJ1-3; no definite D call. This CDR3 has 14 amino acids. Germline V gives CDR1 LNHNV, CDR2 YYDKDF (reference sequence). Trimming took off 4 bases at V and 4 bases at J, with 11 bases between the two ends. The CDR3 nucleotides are TGTGCCACCAGCACGTACGCTGAGGGAAACACCATATATTTT. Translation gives CATSTYAEGNTIYF.

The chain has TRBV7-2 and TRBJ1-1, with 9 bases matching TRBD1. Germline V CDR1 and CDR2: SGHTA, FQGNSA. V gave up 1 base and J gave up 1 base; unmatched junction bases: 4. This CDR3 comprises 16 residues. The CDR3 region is CASSLEGTGRNTEAFF. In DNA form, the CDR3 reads TGTGCCAGCAGCTTAGAGGGGACAGGGCGGAACACTGAAGCTTTCTTT.

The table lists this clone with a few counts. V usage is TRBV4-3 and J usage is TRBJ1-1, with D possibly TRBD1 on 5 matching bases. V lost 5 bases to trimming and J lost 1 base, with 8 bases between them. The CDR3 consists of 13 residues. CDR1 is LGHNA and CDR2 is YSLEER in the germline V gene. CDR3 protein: CASSDSPNTEAFF. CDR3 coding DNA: TGCGCCAGCAGCGACAGTCCGAACACTGAAGCTTTCTTT.

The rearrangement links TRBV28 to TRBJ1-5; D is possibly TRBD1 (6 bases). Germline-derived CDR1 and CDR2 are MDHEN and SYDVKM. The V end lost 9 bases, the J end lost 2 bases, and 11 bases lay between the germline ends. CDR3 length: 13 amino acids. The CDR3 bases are TGTGCCAGTTGGGAGGGGGGCAATCAGCCCCAGCATTTT. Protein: CASWEGGNQPQHF.

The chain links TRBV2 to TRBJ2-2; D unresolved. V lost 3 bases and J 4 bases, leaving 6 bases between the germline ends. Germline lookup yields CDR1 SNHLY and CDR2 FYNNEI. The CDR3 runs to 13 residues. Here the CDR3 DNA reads TGTGCCAGCAGTGACACTTTCACCGGGGAGCTGTTTTTT. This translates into CASSDTFTGELFF.

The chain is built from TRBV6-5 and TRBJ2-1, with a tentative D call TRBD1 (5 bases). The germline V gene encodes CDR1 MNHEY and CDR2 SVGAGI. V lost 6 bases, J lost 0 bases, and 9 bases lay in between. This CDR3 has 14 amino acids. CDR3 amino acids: CASSRDYSYNEQFF. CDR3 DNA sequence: TGTGCCAGCAGCAGGGATTACTCCTACAATGAGCAGTTCTTC.

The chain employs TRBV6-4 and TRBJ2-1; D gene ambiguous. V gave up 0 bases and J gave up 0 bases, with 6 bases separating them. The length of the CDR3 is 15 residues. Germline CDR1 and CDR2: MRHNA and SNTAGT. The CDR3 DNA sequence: TGTGCCAGCAGTGACTCCCTAGGCTCCTACAATGAGCAGTTCTTC. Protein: CASSDSLGSYNEQFF.

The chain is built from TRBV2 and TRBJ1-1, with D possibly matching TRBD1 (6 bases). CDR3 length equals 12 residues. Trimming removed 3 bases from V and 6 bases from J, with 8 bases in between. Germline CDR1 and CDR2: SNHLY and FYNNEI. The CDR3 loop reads CASSEYRAEAFF. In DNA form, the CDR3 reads TGTGCCAGCAGTGAGTACAGGGCTGAAGCTTTCTTT.

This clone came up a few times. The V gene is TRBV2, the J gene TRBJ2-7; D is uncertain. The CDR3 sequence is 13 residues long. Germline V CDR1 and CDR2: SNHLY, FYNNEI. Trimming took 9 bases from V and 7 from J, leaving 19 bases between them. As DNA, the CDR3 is TGTGCCAGTCGACTTGAGGTGAATGGAGAGCAGTACTTC. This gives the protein CASRLEVNGEQYF.

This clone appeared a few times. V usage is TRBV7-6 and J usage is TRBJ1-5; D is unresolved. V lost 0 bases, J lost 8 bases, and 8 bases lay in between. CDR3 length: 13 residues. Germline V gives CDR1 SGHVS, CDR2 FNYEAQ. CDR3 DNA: TGTGCCAGCAGCTTAGCCCTCGGGGAGCCCCAGCATTTT. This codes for CASSLALGEPQHF.

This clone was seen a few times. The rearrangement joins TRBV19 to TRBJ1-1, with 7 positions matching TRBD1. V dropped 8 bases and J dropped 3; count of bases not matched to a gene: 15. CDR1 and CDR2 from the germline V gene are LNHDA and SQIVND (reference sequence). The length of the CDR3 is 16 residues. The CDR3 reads CASGSETGKGDTEAFF. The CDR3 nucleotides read TGTGCCAGTGGATCTGAGACAGGGAAGGGCGACACTGAAGCTTTCTTT.

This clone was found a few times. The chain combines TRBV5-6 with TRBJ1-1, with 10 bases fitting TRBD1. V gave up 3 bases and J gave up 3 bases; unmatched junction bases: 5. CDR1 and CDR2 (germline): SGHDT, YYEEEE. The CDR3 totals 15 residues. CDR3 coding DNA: TGTGCCAGCAGCTGGACCGGGACAGGGGACACTGAAGCTTTCTTT. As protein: CASSWTGTGDTEAFF.

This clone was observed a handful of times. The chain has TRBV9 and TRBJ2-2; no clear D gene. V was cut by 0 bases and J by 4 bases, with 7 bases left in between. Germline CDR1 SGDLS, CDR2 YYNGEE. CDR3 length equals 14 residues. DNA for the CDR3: TGTGCCAGCAGCGTAGCGGTCCCCACCGGGGAGCTGTTTTTT. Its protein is CASSVAVPTGELFF.

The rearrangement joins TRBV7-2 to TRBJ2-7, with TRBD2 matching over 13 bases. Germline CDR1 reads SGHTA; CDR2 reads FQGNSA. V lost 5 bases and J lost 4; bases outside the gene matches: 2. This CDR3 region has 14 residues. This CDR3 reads CASSKTSGGYEQYF. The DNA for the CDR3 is TGTGCCAGCAGCAAGACTAGCGGGGGGTACGAGCAGTACTTC.

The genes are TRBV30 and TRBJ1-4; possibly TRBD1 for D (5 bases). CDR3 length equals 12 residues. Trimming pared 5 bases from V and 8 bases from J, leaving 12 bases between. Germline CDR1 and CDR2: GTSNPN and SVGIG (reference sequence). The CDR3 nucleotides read TGTGCCTGGGGGGCGGGGCGCGAAAAACTGTTTTTT. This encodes CAWGAGREKLFF.

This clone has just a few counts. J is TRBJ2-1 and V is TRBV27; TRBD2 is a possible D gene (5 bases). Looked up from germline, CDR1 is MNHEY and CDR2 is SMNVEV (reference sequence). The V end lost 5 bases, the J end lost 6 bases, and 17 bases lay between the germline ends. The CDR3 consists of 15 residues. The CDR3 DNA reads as TGTGCCAGCAGTCCCCCGGTAGCCGAGGGCAATGAGCAGTTCTTC. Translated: CASSPPVAEGNEQFF.

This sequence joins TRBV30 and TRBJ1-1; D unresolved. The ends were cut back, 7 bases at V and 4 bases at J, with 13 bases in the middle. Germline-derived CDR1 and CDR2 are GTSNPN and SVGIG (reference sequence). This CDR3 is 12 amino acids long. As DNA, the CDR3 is TGTGCCTCAAATTCCCGGGGCACTGAAGCTTTCTTT. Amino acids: CASNSRGTEAFF.

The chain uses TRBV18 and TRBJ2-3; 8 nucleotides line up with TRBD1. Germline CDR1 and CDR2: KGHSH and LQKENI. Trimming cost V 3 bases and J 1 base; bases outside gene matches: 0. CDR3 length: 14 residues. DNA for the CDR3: TGTGCCAGCTCACCGGGACAGGGCACAGATACGCAGTATTTT. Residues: CASSPGQGTDTQYF. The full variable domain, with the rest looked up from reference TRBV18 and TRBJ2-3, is NAGVMQNPRHLVRRRGQEARLRCSPMKGHSHVYWYRQLPEEGLKFMVYLQKENIIDESGMPKERFSAEFPKEGPSILRIQQVVRGDSAAYFCASSPGQGTDTQYFGPGTRLTVL.

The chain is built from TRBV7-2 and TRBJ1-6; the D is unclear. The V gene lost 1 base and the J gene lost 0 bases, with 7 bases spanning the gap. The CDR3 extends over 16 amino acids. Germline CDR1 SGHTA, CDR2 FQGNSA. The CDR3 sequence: CASSLDPSSYNSPLHF. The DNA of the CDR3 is TGTGCCAGCAGCTTAGATCCCAGCTCCTATAATTCACCCCTCCACTTT. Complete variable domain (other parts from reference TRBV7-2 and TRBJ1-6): GAGVSQSPSNKVTEKGKDVELRCDPISGHTALYWYRQSLGQGLEFLIYFQGNSAPDKSGLPSDRFSAERTGGSVSTLTIQRTQQEDSAVYLCASSLDPSSYNSPLHFGNGTRLTVT.

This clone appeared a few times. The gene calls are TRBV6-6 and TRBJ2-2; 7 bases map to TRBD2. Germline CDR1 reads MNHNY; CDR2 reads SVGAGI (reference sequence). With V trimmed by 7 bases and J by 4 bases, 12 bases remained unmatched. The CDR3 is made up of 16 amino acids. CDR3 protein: CASTNGEGRGTGELFF. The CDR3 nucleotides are TGTGCCAGCACTAACGGAGAAGGGAGGGGCACCGGGGAGCTGTTTTTT.

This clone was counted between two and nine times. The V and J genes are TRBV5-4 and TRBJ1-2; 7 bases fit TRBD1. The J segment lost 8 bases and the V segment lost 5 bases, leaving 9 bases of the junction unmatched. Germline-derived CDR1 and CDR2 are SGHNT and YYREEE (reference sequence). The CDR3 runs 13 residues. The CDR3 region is CASSFDRVWGYTF. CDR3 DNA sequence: TGTGCCAGCAGTTTCGACAGGGTGTGGGGCTACACCTTC.